What follows describes a single T cell receptor beta chain. The data belong to a study of cytomegalovirus exposure and HLA in healthy donors. PCR amplification relied on 60 Vbeta primers (plus 13 Jbeta primers). Sequencing used immunoSEQ multiplex PCR; TCRdb keeps in-frame clones, though not all of them. The sample totals around 29,000 clones. Germline values: CDR1 MNHEY, CDR2 SMNVEV (reference sequence). CDR3 length: 14 residues. V was shortened by 0 bases and J by 1 base, with 7 bases between the two germline ends. The source material was PBMCs. This rearrangement joins TRBV27 to TRBJ2-7; D remains unclear. This sequence originates from a man under 40 in good health and CMV-seronegative. CDR3 amino acids: CASSLSPRSYEQYF. CDR3 nucleotides: TGTGCCAGCAGTTTATCGCCCAGGTCCTACGAGCAGTACTTC.